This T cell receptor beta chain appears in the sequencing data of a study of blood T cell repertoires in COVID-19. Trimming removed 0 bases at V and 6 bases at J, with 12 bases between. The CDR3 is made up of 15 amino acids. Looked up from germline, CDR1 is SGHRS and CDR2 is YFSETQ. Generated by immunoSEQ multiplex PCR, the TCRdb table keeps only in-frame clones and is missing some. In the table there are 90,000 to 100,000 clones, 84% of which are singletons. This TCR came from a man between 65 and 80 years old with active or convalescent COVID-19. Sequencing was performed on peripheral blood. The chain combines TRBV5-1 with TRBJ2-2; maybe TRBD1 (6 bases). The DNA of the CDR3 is TGCGCCAGCAGCTTGGTACAGGGAGTGGCCGGGGAGCTGTTTTTT. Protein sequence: CASSLVQGVAGELFF. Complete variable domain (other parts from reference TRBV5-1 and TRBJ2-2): KAGVTQTPRYLIKTRGQQVTLSCSPISGHRSVSWYQQTPGQGLQFLFEYFSETQRNKGNFPGRFSGRQFSNSRSEMNVSTLELGDSALYLCASSLVQGVAGELFFGEGSRLTVL.